The 28 T cell receptor beta chains in this list originate from one sample, sequenced in a study of CD8 T cells in Susac syndrome. Random hexamers served to reverse transcribe roughly 0.5 to 1 ug RNA. A single record per CDR3 protein comes from TCRdb applying MiXCR to the immunoSEQ multiplex PCR reads. Among about 190,000 distinct CDR3 sequences, approximately 95% were seen once, and the ten largest hold around 0.096%. Material for sequencing was CD4+ T cells from PBMCs. Every receptor here comes from a human donor with Susac syndrome.

The chain combines TRBV12-3 or TRBV12-4 with TRBJ1-2; D gene unclear. V was cut by 1 base and J by 4 bases, with 7 bases left in between. This CDR3 contains 13 residues. The CDR3, as DNA: TGTGCCAGCAGTTTAGGGCGGTCCTATGGCTACACCTTC. Amino acid sequence: CASSLGRSYGYTF.

This clonotype was observed once. The V and J genes are TRBV20-1 and TRBJ1-5; D is ambiguous. V was trimmed by 3 bases and J by 4 bases, leaving 7 bases between them. The length of the CDR3 is 12 residues. Per the germline V gene, CDR1 is DFQATT and CDR2 is SNEGSKA (reference sequence). CDR3 region: CSARAKNQPQHF. CDR3 sequence (DNA): TGCAGTGCTAGGGCTAAAAATCAGCCCCAGCATTTT.

This rearrangement joins TRBV29-1 to TRBJ1-1, with 7 bases that match TRBD1. CDR1 is SQVTM and CDR2 is ANQGSEA in the germline V gene. The CDR3 covers 15 residues. After removal of 7 bases from V and 1 base from J, the junction contained 12 bases not matched to a gene. This CDR3 is CSARDRYYPNTEAFF. CDR3 coding DNA: TGCAGCGCGAGGGACAGATATTATCCGAACACTGAAGCTTTCTTT.

The CDR3 region has the DNA TGTGCCAGCAGTTTCACAGCGGGGGGGCGTGAGCAGTTCTTC. Its protein product is CASSFTAGGREQFF. V usage is TRBV27 and J usage is TRBJ2-1; 10 nucleotides match TRBD2. This CDR3 contains 14 residues. Per the germline V gene, CDR1 is MNHEY and CDR2 is SMNVEV (reference sequence). Losses at the gene ends were 3 bases for V and 9 bases for J; bases not matched to a gene: 5.

The chain has TRBV6-6 and TRBJ2-2, with unresolved D. The CDR3 length is 14 residues. V dropped 2 bases and J dropped 6 bases, with 10 bases sitting between them. Germline assignment: CDR1 MNHNY and CDR2 SVGAGI (reference sequence). CDR3 sequence (DNA): TGTGCCAGCAGTTACAAACAACCGTCCGGGGAGCTGTTTTTT. As protein: CASSYKQPSGELFF.

The rearrangement uses TRBV20-1 and TRBJ1-2, with D hard to call. The CDR3 covers 12 residues. Trimming took 3 bases from V and 2 from J, leaving 7 bases between them. Looked up from germline, CDR1 is DFQATT and CDR2 is SNEGSKA (reference sequence). The CDR3 region has the DNA TGCAGTGCTAGTGGCGGAAACTATGGCTACACCTTC. The encoded protein is CSASGGNYGYTF.

The V and J genes are TRBV5-6 and TRBJ1-6, with D possibly TRBD1 on 5 matching bases. The CDR3 loop spans 14 amino acids. The germline V and J ends were trimmed by 4 bases and 7 bases, with 12 bases remaining between them. Germline V gene lookup returns CDR1 SGHDT and CDR2 YYEEEE. The CDR3 reads CASSRGVGNSPLHF. CDR3 DNA sequence: TGTGCCAGCAGCAGGGGCGTTGGGAATTCACCCCTCCACTTT. Drawing the rest from reference TRBV5-6 and TRBJ1-6, the complete variable domain is DAGVTQSPTHLIKTRGQQVTLRCSPKSGHDTVSWYQQALGQGPQFIFQYYEEEERQRGNFPDRFSGHQFPNYSSELNVNALLLGDSALYLCASSRGVGNSPLHFGNGTRLTVT.

This clonotype was detected a few times. The chain links TRBV18 to TRBJ1-5; possibly TRBD1 for D (5 bases). The CDR3 consists of 14 residues. CDR1 and CDR2 (germline): KGHSH, LQKENI. Trimming took 5 bases from V and 1 from J, leaving 9 bases between them. In DNA, the CDR3 is TGTGCCAGCTCATTGGGACGGAGCAATCAGCCCCAGCATTTT. It codes for CASSLGRSNQPQHF.

The chain carries TRBV2 and TRBJ2-5, with 9 bases identical to TRBD1. Looked up from germline, CDR1 is SNHLY and CDR2 is FYNNEI. Trimming removed 8 bases from V and 7 bases from J; junction bases left unmatched: 14. This CDR3 contains 15 residues. This CDR3 reads CASLDRGGSLGTQYF. The CDR3 coding sequence is TGTGCCAGCTTGGACAGGGGAGGGTCACTTGGGACCCAGTACTTC.

The chain has TRBV3-1 and TRBJ2-7; 7 positions match TRBD1. V dropped 0 bases and J dropped 1; count of bases not matched to a gene: 6. The CDR3 spans 16 residues. Per the germline V gene, CDR1 is LGHDT and CDR2 is YNNKEL (reference sequence). The CDR3 here is CASSQDSGTASYEQYF. The CDR3 bases are TGTGCCAGCAGCCAAGACTCCGGGACAGCTTCCTACGAGCAGTACTTC.

The CDR3 coding sequence is TGTGCCAGCAGTGAAGCAAACAGGGAAAACATTCAGTACTTC. Residues: CASSEANRENIQYF. The chain carries TRBV2 and TRBJ2-4; the D gene is possibly TRBD1 (6 bases). Germline values: CDR1 SNHLY, CDR2 FYNNEI. The CDR3 is made up of 14 amino acids. Trimming took 0 bases from V and 5 from J, leaving 8 bases between them. The full variable domain, its missing parts supplied by reference TRBV2 and TRBJ2-4, is EPEVTQTPSHQVTQMGQEVILRCVPISNHLYFYWYRQILGQKVEFLVSFYNNEISEKSEIFDDQFSVERPDGSNFTLKIRSTKLEDSAMYFCASSEANRENIQYFGAGTRLSVL.

The chain carries TRBV29-1 and TRBJ2-7; TRBD1 agrees at 8 bases. This CDR3 comprises 14 residues. CDR1 and CDR2 from the germline V gene are SQVTM and ANQGSEA. Trimming at V came to 7 bases and at J to 1 base, leaving 9 bases not matched to a gene. CDR3 sequence reads: CSGRVDRASYEQYF. The CDR3 region has the DNA TGCAGCGGTCGAGTGGACAGGGCGTCCTACGAGCAGTACTTC.

The genes are TRBV4-3 and TRBJ2-5; D unresolved. The CDR3 is 15 amino acids. The ends were cut back, 4 bases at V and 1 base at J, with 13 bases in the middle. Germline V lookup: CDR1 LGHNA, CDR2 YSLEER. CDR3 nucleotides: TGCGCCAGCAGCCCCGCGCCGGGCAGCCAAGAGACCCAGTACTTC. This gives the protein CASSPAPGSQETQYF.

This clonotype was picked up one time. This rearrangement joins TRBV19 to TRBJ1-2, with TRBD1 matching over 8 bases. CDR1 LNHDA and CDR2 SQIVND come from the germline V gene (reference sequence). The CDR3 consists of 15 residues. V lost 8 bases and J lost 0; bases outside the gene matches: 8. CDR3 amino acids: CASSPGQVSNYGYTF. The CDR3 nucleotides are TGTGCCAGTTCCCCGGGACAGGTTTCTAACTATGGCTACACCTTC.

This chain joins TRBV7-9 and TRBJ1-1; D not resolved. The V gene's germline CDR1 is SEHNR and CDR2 FQNEAQ (reference sequence). The V end lost 3 bases, the J end lost 7 bases, and 9 bases lay between the germline ends. This CDR3 comprises 12 residues. The CDR3 spells CASSFSLVEAFF. The DNA for the CDR3 is TGTGCCAGCAGCTTTTCATTGGTTGAAGCTTTCTTT.

The chain is built from TRBV29-1 and TRBJ1-5, with D possibly being TRBD1 (6 bases). The CDR3 is 13 residues long. V was pared by 3 bases and J by 7 bases, with 13 bases between. Germline assignment: CDR1 SQVTM and CDR2 ANQGSEA. CDR3 residues: CSVDEGGGQPQHF. The CDR3 coding sequence is TGCAGCGTTGATGAGGGGGGGGGCCAGCCCCAGCATTTT.

This chain joins TRBV30 and TRBJ1-4, with no clear D. This CDR3 comprises 12 residues. The germline gives CDR1 GTSNPN, CDR2 SVGIG (reference sequence). Trimming pared 0 bases from V and 5 bases from J, leaving 4 bases between. The CDR3 region is CAWSVQNEKLFF. DNA for the CDR3: TGTGCCTGGAGTGTACAGAATGAAAAACTGTTTTTT.

V usage is TRBV12-3 or TRBV12-4 and J usage is TRBJ1-1; 9 bases are shared with TRBD1. This CDR3 contains 14 residues. Trimming removed 7 bases from V and 3 bases from J; junction bases left unmatched: 6. The CDR3 coding sequence is TGTGCCAGCAACGACGACAGGGGGGACACTGAAGCTTTCTTT. Translated: CASNDDRGDTEAFF.

This clonotype was observed a single time. The gene calls are TRBV12-2 and TRBJ1-1; the table assigns TRBD1, which was not confirmed against the DNA. TRBV12-2 is a listed pseudogene. This CDR3 spans 16 amino acids. CDR3 in amino acids: CASRFWTGEGDTEAFF. The CDR3 DNA sequence: TGTGCAAGTCGCTTCTGGACAGGGGAAGGTGACACTGAAGCTTTCTTT.

The rearrangement links TRBV23-1 to TRBJ1-5; D unresolved. TRBV23-1 is flagged as an ORF with uncertain function. The CDR3 contains 13 residues. V was cut by 0 bases and J by 7 bases, with 7 bases left in between. CDR3 loop: CASSQSTDQPQHF. The CDR3 DNA sequence: TGCGCCAGCAGTCAATCGACGGACCAGCCCCAGCATTTT.

The rearrangement uses TRBV6-1 and TRBJ1-6; D is unclear. Trimming stripped 5 bases from V and 7 bases from J, with 18 bases between. Germline CDR1 reads MNHNS; CDR2 reads SASEGT. The length of the CDR3 is 16 residues. Here the CDR3 reads CASSPRRASTNSPLHF. The CDR3 DNA reads as TGTGCCAGCAGTCCACGCCGGGCATCCACAAATTCACCCCTCCACTTT.

V and J are TRBV25-1 and TRBJ1-1; D unclear. CDR1 and CDR2 from the germline V gene are MGHDK and SYGVNS. V shed 6 bases and J shed 3 bases, with 8 bases lying between them. The CDR3 loop spans 12 amino acids. The CDR3 nucleotides are TGTGCCAGCAGACAAGCTTACACTGAAGCTTTCTTT. Translating it yields CASRQAYTEAFF.

CDR3 in amino acids: CASSYSIPGFAGPHEQFF. The CDR3 coding sequence is TGTGCCAGCAGTTACTCGATTCCAGGTTTCGCAGGTCCCCATGAGCAGTTCTTC. This sequence joins TRBV6-5 and TRBJ2-1, with D uncertain. The V gene's germline CDR1 is MNHEY and CDR2 SVGAGI. V lost 0 bases and J 8 bases, leaving 23 bases between the germline ends. CDR3 length: 18 residues.

This sequence joins TRBV29-1 and TRBJ2-6; TRBD1 might be the D (5 bases). V shed 4 bases and J shed 0 bases, with 7 bases lying between them. The CDR3 is 14 residues long. Germline V gene lookup returns CDR1 SQVTM and CDR2 ANQGSEA. CDR3 protein: CSVGQSSGANVLTF. The CDR3 DNA sequence: TGCAGCGTTGGACAGAGCTCTGGGGCCAACGTCCTGACTTTC.

This chain joins TRBV30 and TRBJ2-7; D not resolved. There are 12 residues in the CDR3. V dropped 5 bases and J dropped 1 base, with 9 bases sitting between them. Germline CDR1 is GTSNPN and CDR2 is SVGIG (reference sequence). CDR3 DNA: TGTGCCTGGGGGCATAAATCCTACGAGCAGTACTTC. This sequence encodes CAWGHKSYEQYF.

The chain carries TRBV24-1 and TRBJ2-3; 7 positions agree with TRBD1. CDR3 length equals 15 residues. J gave up 2 bases and V 4 bases, and 5 bases lay outside the gene matches. Germline V gene lookup returns CDR1 KGHDR and CDR2 SFDVKD. The CDR3 DNA is TGTGCCACCAGTGACTCCGGGACAGCCACAGATACGCAGTATTTT. Amino acids: CATSDSGTATDTQYF.

This clonotype was found once. The gene calls are TRBV5-1 and TRBJ1-1, with D tentatively TRBD1 (6 bases). The CDR3 is 15 residues long. The V gene's germline CDR1 is SGHRS and CDR2 YFSETQ. The V end was cut by 4 bases, the J end by 5 bases, with 18 bases between. In DNA form, the CDR3 reads TGCGCCAGCAGCGCAACAGGGCTGGCTGATACTGAAGCTTTCTTT. Protein: CASSATGLADTEAFF.

This chain joins TRBV2 and TRBJ2-1, with 11 bases matching TRBD2. CDR1 and CDR2 from the germline V gene are SNHLY and FYNNEI. The CDR3 contains 16 residues. V was clipped by 6 bases and J by 3 bases; unmatched bases: 7. This CDR3 is CASRLSGLADYNEQFF. The CDR3 region has the DNA TGTGCCAGCAGATTATCGGGACTAGCGGACTACAATGAGCAGTTCTTC.